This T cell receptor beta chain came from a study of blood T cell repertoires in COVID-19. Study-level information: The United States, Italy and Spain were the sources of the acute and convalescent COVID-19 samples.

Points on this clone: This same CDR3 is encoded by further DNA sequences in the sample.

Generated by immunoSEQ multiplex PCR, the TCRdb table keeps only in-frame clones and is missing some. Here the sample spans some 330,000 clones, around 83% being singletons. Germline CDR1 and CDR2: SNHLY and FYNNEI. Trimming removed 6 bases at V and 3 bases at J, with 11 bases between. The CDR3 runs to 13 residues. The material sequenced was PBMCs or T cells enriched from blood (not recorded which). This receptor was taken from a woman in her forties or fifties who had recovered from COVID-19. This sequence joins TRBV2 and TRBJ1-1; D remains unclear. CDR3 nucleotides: TGTGCCAGCAGCCCCCGGCGGGACACTGAAGCTTTCTTT. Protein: CASSPRRDTEAFF.